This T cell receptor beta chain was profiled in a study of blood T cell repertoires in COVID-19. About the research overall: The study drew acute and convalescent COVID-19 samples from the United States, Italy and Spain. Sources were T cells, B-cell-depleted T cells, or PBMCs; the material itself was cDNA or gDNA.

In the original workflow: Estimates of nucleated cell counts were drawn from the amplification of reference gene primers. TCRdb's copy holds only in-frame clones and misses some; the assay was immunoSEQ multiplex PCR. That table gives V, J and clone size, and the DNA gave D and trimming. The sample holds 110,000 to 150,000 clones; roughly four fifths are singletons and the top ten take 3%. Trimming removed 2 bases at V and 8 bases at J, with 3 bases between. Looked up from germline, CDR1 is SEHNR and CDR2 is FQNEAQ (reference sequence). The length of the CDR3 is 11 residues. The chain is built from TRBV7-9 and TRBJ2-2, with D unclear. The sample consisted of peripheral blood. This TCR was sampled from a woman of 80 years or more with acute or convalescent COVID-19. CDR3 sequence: CASSLLGELFF. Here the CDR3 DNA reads TGTGCCAGCAGCTTACTTGGGGAGCTGTTTTTT. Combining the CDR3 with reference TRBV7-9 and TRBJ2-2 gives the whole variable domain DTGVSQNPRHKITKRGQNVTFRCDPISEHNRLYWYRQTLGQGPEFLTYFQNEAQLEKSRLLSDRFSAERPKGSFSTLEIQRTEQGDSAMYLCASSLLGELFFGEGSRLTVL.